This T cell receptor (beta chain) was profiled in a study of response to subunit inactivated influenza vaccine (dated by TCRdb to between 2017 and 2018). Context from the whole study: The study used deep quantitative T cell receptor repertoire profiling to track responses to a trivalent subunit inactivated influenza vaccine. Beyond this particular receptor, the publication reports: According to the authors, only a limited number of new T cells may be recruited by each seasonal influenza vaccination.

Regarding this clonotype: Its antigen has not been determined. No much larger clonotype is one base removed from it; base qualities were not supplied.

CDR1 KGHSH and CDR2 LQKENI are derived from the germline V gene. The CDR3, cysteine through phenylalanine, is 13 amino acids long. Kept here is only the CDR3 DNA, which spans 39 bases and is read in frame from base 1. V loses 3 bases at its end and J loses 7 bases; junction bases beyond the gene matches: 2. Library construction relied on RT-PCR. Sequencer: Illumina HiSeq 2500. TCRdb applied fastp at Q25 and MiXCR to the public reads, then kept only in-frame beta chains. Under each unique CDR3 protein, matching rows form one entry showing the most common genes and DNA. In all, the sample holds about 500,000 distinct CDR3 sequences, and 15% to 20% of those were seen once. The ten largest clonotypes hold 2.5% to 3.5% of the sample.

This receptor was obtained from a man aged 45 to 70 who received an inactivated influenza vaccine. Donor details come from another sample of the same person, matched by shared clones. The sequence links TRBV18 to TRBJ2-7; 11 of the junction bases match TRBD2. The input for sequencing was CD4+ T cells sorted from PBMCs, taken 23 to 25 months after vaccination. At the DNA level, the sequence is TGTGCCAGCTCACCGACTAGCGGGGCTGAGCAGTACTTC. This gives the protein CASSPTSGAEQYF.